Included here is one T cell receptor (beta chain) sequence, with context. The sample is drawn from a study of CD8 T cells in Susac syndrome. Germline V CDR1 and CDR2: SGHRS, YFSETQ. There are 15 residues in the CDR3. V was clipped by 4 bases and J by 4 bases, with 15 bases between them. RNA, at about 0.5 to 1 ug, was reverse transcribed with random hexamers. TCRdb called the immunoSEQ multiplex PCR reads again in MiXCR, with one record for every CDR3 protein. The repertoire includes 200,000 to 250,000 distinct CDR3 sequences, around 96% of them detected once, and 0.085% to 0.095% sits in the top ten. TCR beta sequencing covered blood CD8+ and CD4+ T cells.

The rearrangement uses TRBV5-1 and TRBJ2-1; no firm D call. The sequenced material came from CD4+ T cells from PBMCs. The clonotype comes from a human donor with multiple sclerosis. The CDR3 region has the DNA TGCGCCAGCAGCCCTGAATCGGCCCTATACAATGAGCAGTTCTTC. It codes for CASSPESALYNEQFF. The full variable domain, with the rest looked up from reference TRBV5-1 and TRBJ2-1, is KAGVTQTPRYLIKTRGQQVTLSCSPISGHRSVSWYQQTPGQGLQFLFEYFSETQRNKGNFPGRFSGRQFSNSRSEMNVSTLELGDSALYLCASSPESALYNEQFFGPGTRLTVL.